This TCR beta chain was found in a study of beta chain features in type 1 diabetes (dated by TCRdb to about 2018). Regarding the study in general: Mean age, gender distribution, total cell number and subset yield were not different between patients and healthy donors. A total of approximately 99,000,000 sorted cells were examined across all samples, and RNA yield correlated strongly with the number of cells per subset. The study compared the TCRB repertoires of sorted circulating CD4+ T cell subsets in recently diagnosed type 1 diabetes patients with those in matched healthy donors. Whereas all 30 or so donors provided naive and central memory subsets, regulatory and stem cell-like memory subsets were isolated from just 8 patients and about 8 healthy donors.

Study-level results and caveats: Because cDNA was sequenced instead of genomic DNA, activated cells with high expression could be over-represented, although the groups did not differ in activation or CD3 levels. Naive, central memory and regulatory TCRB repertoires appeared to be more alike among patients than among healthy donors. Because small numbers of individuals were included in the HLA sub-analyses, any influence of HLA type on TCRB rearrangement was left unresolved. PCR might favor shorter templates, but patient and control samples were amplified and corrected together, so any skew would affect both groups equally. At VDJ recombination sites, type 1 diabetes patients had fewer insertions and more deleted nucleotides, which implies abnormalities in thymic rearrangement. In all four CD4+ subsets, TCRB CDR3 length was moderately but significantly shorter in type 1 diabetes patients.

The entire amount of isolated RNA was reverse transcribed using the High Capacity cDNA Reverse Transcription Kit, so the sequenced TCRB transcripts were expressed ones. Deep immunoSEQ sequencing was applied to naive, central memory and regulatory T cell samples, giving an average of approximately 3.8 million total reads per sample. Sorted cells were lysed in RLT buffer, and RNA was extracted using DNase-treated RNeasy Micro or Mini kits according to cell number. Each cell subset was processed on its own to prevent cross-contamination, while patient and healthy donor samples were processed together. Using the immunoSEQ multiplex PCR, TCRB sequences were amplified from cDNA into 87-bp fragments spanning the CDR3 region. The amplicons were sequenced using the Illumina HiSeq platform. In the original analysis: PCR bias was corrected computationally using synthetic template baselines, and reads within Hamming distance 2 were collapsed, with unmergeable singletons discarded. Reads were aligned to IMGT to assign V, D and J genes, CDR3 length, and insertions or deletions at six rearrangement sites. Within each subset, clonotype counts were normalized to sorted cell number, after which true diversity and Gini coefficients were computed with the tcR R package. The overlap coefficient, calculated on TCRB nucleotide sequences, was used to measure repertoire sharing. The immuneACCESS repertoire file appears here via TCRdb, limited to in-frame rearrangements. These files lack a portion of the clones; in checked studies, under half of the deficit traces to unresolved V genes, and the cause of the others is not known. V, J and clone size reflect that table, while D and trimming were determined from the DNA. A total of more than 300,000 clones appear in this sample, 7% to 10% of them only once. Around 1% of the sample is held by the ten biggest clonotypes.

A single peripheral blood draw of around 120 mL on average was collected from each donor into heparinised tubes. A BD FACSAria II was used to sort naive, central memory, regulatory and stem cell-like memory CD4+ T cells with a panel that included CD45RO, CCR7, CD25, CD127, CD95 and CD27. Purity was above 98% for every sorted population. PBMCs were isolated immediately by Lymphoprep density gradient centrifugation and stained directly without culture. To minimize batch effects, samples were stained and sorted in pairs, one healthy donor with one patient per experiment. This clone was picked up a small number of times. Its antigen is still unknown. The sample holds no much larger clone one base away, and base qualities are not on file. Measured from the cysteine to the phenylalanine, the CDR3 is 15 residues long. The entry retains the CDR3 DNA only, 45 bases that are in frame from base 1. The germline V gene gives CDR1 as SGHTA and CDR2 as FQGNSA. V drops 4 bases and J drops 2 bases, leaving 14 bases in between.

The sequencing input was central memory CD4+ T cells from blood. The chain links TRBV7-2 with TRBJ2-5; the D gene is possibly TRBD2, with 5 bases matching. This clonotype was sampled from a man aged 25-40 years with type 1 diabetes. The nucleotide sequence reads TGTGCCAGCAGCTCCTCTGGCGGGCCGCAAGAGACCCAGTACTTC. It translates to CASSSSGGPQETQYF.